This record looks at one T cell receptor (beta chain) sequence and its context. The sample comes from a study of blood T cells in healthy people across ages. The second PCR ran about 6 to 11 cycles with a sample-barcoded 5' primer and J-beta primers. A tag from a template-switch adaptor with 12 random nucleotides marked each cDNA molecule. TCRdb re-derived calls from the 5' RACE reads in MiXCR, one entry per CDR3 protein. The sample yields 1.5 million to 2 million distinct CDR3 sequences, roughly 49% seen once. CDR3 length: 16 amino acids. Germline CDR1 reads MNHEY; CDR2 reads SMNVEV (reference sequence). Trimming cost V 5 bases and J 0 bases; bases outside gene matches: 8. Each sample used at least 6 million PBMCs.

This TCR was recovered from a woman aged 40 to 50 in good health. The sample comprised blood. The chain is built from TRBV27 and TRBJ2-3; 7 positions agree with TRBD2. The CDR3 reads CASSAHSGVSTDTQYF. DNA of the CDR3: TGTGCCAGCAGTGCCCACAGCGGGGTCAGCACAGATACGCAGTATTTT.